The next 8 T cell receptor beta chains were all read from a single sample in a study of T cell repertoires in ileal Crohn's disease. Sequencing used immunoSEQ multiplex PCR; TCRdb keeps in-frame clones, though not all of them. The table includes roughly 31,000 clones, around 80% detected once. The sequencing input was ileal tissue. Receptors were obtained from an adult with Crohn's disease.

This clone was detected only once. The V call is TRBV5-1, the J call TRBJ2-7; TRBD2 agrees at 8 bases. Unmatched junction bases numbered 11, after V lost 4 bases and J lost 2 bases. The CDR3 is 16 amino acids. CDR1 is SGHRS, CDR2 YFSETQ, per germline. CDR3 DNA sequence: TGCGCCAGCAGCAGGGGACTAGGGATCGTTCCCTACGAGCAGTACTTC. The encoded protein is CASSRGLGIVPYEQYF.

Turning to this clone: Distinct nucleotide sequences in the sample also encode this CDR3. The chain joins TRBV30 to TRBJ2-1, with a tentative D call TRBD2 (6 bases). Germline CDR1 is GTSNPN and CDR2 is SVGIG (reference sequence). The V end was cut by 0 bases, the J end by 7 bases, with 10 bases between. The CDR3 covers 13 residues. CDR3 residues: CAWSVGGINEQFF. CDR3 bases: TGTGCCTGGAGTGTTGGCGGGATAAATGAGCAGTTCTTC.

The rearrangement joins TRBV5-1 to TRBJ2-3, with TRBD2 matching 12 bases. Germline V CDR1 and CDR2: SGHRS, YFSETQ. V shed 5 bases and J 4 bases; nucleotides not matched to a gene: 17. The CDR3 has 19 residues. The CDR3 loop is CASSQQPSRASGRADTQYF. The CDR3 nucleotides read TGCGCCAGCAGTCAACAACCTTCCCGGGCTAGCGGGAGGGCAGATACGCAGTATTTT.

The chain joins TRBV18 to TRBJ1-1; D uncertain. V dropped 4 bases and J dropped 3 bases, with 12 bases sitting between them. The V gene's germline CDR1 is KGHSH and CDR2 LQKENI. The CDR3 covers 14 residues. The CDR3 is CASSRSGSDTEAFF. Written as DNA, the CDR3 is TGTGCCAGCTCACGGAGTGGCAGCGACACTGAAGCTTTCTTT.

This chain joins TRBV30 and TRBJ2-2; 13 bases are a match to TRBD2. Trimming removed 4 bases from V and 6 bases from J; junction bases left unmatched: 17. Per germline, CDR1 GTSNPN and CDR2 SVGIG (reference sequence). This CDR3 has 19 residues. CDR3 DNA sequence: TGTGCCTGGATCCGACGGGGCGCCCGGACTAGCGGGAGTCCCGGGGAGCTGTTTTTT. Protein product: CAWIRRGARTSGSPGELFF. Combining the CDR3 with reference TRBV30 and TRBJ2-2 gives the whole variable domain SQTIHQWPATLVQPVGSPLSLECTVEGTSNPNLYWYRQAAGRGLQLLFYSVGIGQISSEVPQNLSASRPQDRQFILSSKKLLLSDSGFYLCAWIRRGARTSGSPGELFFGEGSRLTVL.

This clone was counted between two and nine times. The chain employs TRBV9 and TRBJ1-1; TRBD1 agrees at 8 bases. Germline V gene lookup returns CDR1 SGDLS and CDR2 YYNGEE. J gave up 4 bases and V 3 bases, and 2 bases lay outside the gene matches. The CDR3 length is 13 residues. This CDR3 reads CASSGTGGTEAFF. As DNA, the CDR3 is TGTGCCAGCAGCGGAACAGGGGGCACTGAAGCTTTCTTT.

The rearrangement joins TRBV11-2 to TRBJ2-1, with 7 bases fitting TRBD2. Germline-derived CDR1 and CDR2 are SGHAT and FQNNGV. The CDR3 is 14 amino acids. The V and J ends lost 5 bases and 6 bases, in that order; junction bases with no gene match: 7. As DNA, the CDR3 is TGTGCCAGCAGCCTGACTAGCATTGTCAATGAGCAGTTCTTC. Its protein is CASSLTSIVNEQFF. The whole variable domain, remainder taken from reference TRBV11-2 and TRBJ2-1, is EAGVAQSPRYKIIEKRQSVAFWCNPISGHATLYWYQQILGQGPKLLIQFQNNGVVDDSQLPKDRFSAERLKGVDSTLKIQPAKLEDSAVYLCASSLTSIVNEQFFGPGTRLTVL.

The J gene is TRBJ2-2, the V gene TRBV28, with D possibly matching TRBD1 (8 bases). This CDR3 region has 16 residues. The germline CDR1 and CDR2 sequences are MDHEN and SYDVKM. The V end lost 4 bases, the J end lost 1 base, and 13 bases lay between the germline ends. The CDR3 bases are TGTGCCAGCAGTTCCGGGGGGACAGGGAACACCGGGGAGCTGTTTTTT. This encodes CASSSGGTGNTGELFF.